A selection of T cell receptor beta chains follows, all from one sample in a study of T cells expressing NK-cell markers. For each CDR3 protein, TCRdb gives one entry from its re-call of the 5' RACE reads, without DNA. The sample totals about 380,000 distinct CDR3 sequences. Sequencing used blood T cells: a sorted CD56 or NKG2C T cell subset, CD4+ or CD8+ T cells, or bulk PBMC T cells (not recorded which). These receptor sequences come from a man between 18 and 69 years old in good health. Each CDR3 is given with its conserved first and last residue.

v_call: TRBV29-1
j_call: TRBJ1-4
cdr3_aa: CSVADEGFSEKLFF

v_call: TRBV6-4
j_call: TRBJ2-3
cdr3_aa: CASSDSAATTDTQYF

v_call: TRBV6-1
j_call: TRBJ2-7
cdr3_aa: CASREIPAPAYEQYF

v_call: TRBV9
j_call: TRBJ2-3
cdr3_aa: CASSVGPSGGRGDTQYF

v_call: TRBV25-1
j_call: TRBJ2-3
cdr3_aa: CASSDRTGPTDTQYF

v_call: TRBV4-2
j_call: TRBJ2-1
cdr3_aa: CASSPTGTAREQFF

v_call: TRBV3-1
j_call: TRBJ2-1
cdr3_aa: CASSKAGGRGEQFF

v_call: TRBV7-9
j_call: TRBJ1-6
cdr3_aa: CASSFKGEVSPLHF

v_call: TRBV12-3/TRBV12-4
j_call: TRBJ2-1
cdr3_aa: CASSLTPSSGGPNSFF

v_call: TRBV25-1
j_call: TRBJ1-6
cdr3_aa: CASSANGPTPLHF

v_call: TRBV10-3
j_call: TRBJ2-6
cdr3_aa: CAIGQGSGANVLTF

v_call: TRBV10-3
j_call: TRBJ2-3
cdr3_aa: CAISSGGPTSTDTQYF

v_call: TRBV14
j_call: TRBJ2-1
cdr3_aa: CASSPTGDFYNEQFF

v_call: TRBV3-1
j_call: TRBJ2-2
cdr3_aa: CASSQRLAGGNTGELFF

v_call: TRBV12-3/TRBV12-4
j_call: TRBJ2-6
cdr3_aa: CASSVGQGRSLGEGANVLTF

v_call: TRBV5-1
j_call: TRBJ2-3
cdr3_aa: CASSPRERGGDTQYF

v_call: TRBV12-3/TRBV12-4
j_call: TRBJ2-3
cdr3_aa: CASSGNEGSTDTQYF

v_call: TRBV28
j_call: TRBJ2-7
cdr3_aa: CASLNPFKGKGRAYEQYF

v_call: TRBV7-9
j_call: TRBJ2-5
cdr3_aa: CASSFDGTVPETQYF

v_call: TRBV5-1
j_call: TRBJ1-2
cdr3_aa: CASSLALGGGYTF

v_call: TRBV3-1
j_call: TRBJ2-3
cdr3_aa: CASSLGTSGFTDTQYF

v_call: TRBV11-2
j_call: TRBJ1-1
cdr3_aa: CASSLAGQSNTEAFF